Below, 6 T cell receptor beta chains from the same sample are listed, as sequenced in a study of cytomegalovirus exposure and HLA in healthy donors. The study ran its PCR with 60 Vbeta and 13 Jbeta primers. Data came from immunoSEQ multiplex PCR; TCRdb stores just in-frame clones and leaves some out. The sample has 100,000 or so clones; about 13% are singletons. Sequenced sample: PBMCs. The source is a man in his forties or fifties in good health and CMV-seropositive.

V gene TRBV5-4 combines with J gene TRBJ2-1; TRBD2 aligns across 11 bases. The V segment lost 7 bases and the J segment 10 bases; nucleotides outside the gene matches: 13. This CDR3 region has 15 residues. Germline V gives CDR1 SGHNT, CDR2 YYREEE (reference sequence). Written as DNA, the CDR3 is TGTGCCAGCGCTGGAGGGACTAGCGGAACCTTGGAGCAGTTCTTC. Translation: CASAGGTSGTLEQFF.

Only a few counts were recorded for this clone. This sequence joins TRBV7-9 and TRBJ2-7; tentatively, D is TRBD1 (6 bases). CDR3 size: 14 residues. Deletions cut 4 bases from V and 3 bases from J, with 13 bases between. Germline V gene lookup returns CDR1 SEHNR and CDR2 FQNEAQ (reference sequence). The CDR3 nucleotides read TGTGCCAGCAGCTCAACCCAGGGGATCTACGAGCAGTACTTC. Its translation: CASSSTQGIYEQYF.

This clone has more than one count but fewer than ten. The chain couples TRBV10-3 to TRBJ1-1; D ambiguous. Per the germline V gene, CDR1 is ENHRY and CDR2 is SYGVKD. Trimming stripped 1 base from V and 0 bases from J, with 12 bases between. This CDR3 contains 16 residues. CDR3 DNA sequence: TGTGCCATCAGTGAGTTGGGCAGAGACATGAACACTGAAGCTTTCTTT. Translation: CAISELGRDMNTEAFF.

This clone was recorded a few times. The chain combines TRBV5-1 with TRBJ2-1; TRBD1 might be the D (6 bases). The CDR3 loop spans 16 amino acids. CDR1 SGHRS and CDR2 YFSETQ come from the germline V gene. Trimming pared 1 base from V and 3 bases from J, leaving 14 bases between. CDR3 residues: CASSLRGLMGYNEQFF. The CDR3 nucleotides read TGCGCCAGCAGCTTGAGGGGGTTAATGGGCTACAATGAGCAGTTCTTC.

For the CDR3, the DNA is TGTGCCAGCAGTTTAGCTCAGGGGATGAACACTGAAGCTTTCTTT. It yields the protein CASSLAQGMNTEAFF. The V gene is TRBV27, the J gene TRBJ1-1, with D possibly TRBD1 on 6 matching bases. This CDR3 region has 15 residues. The V gene lost 2 bases and the J gene lost 0 bases, with 10 bases spanning the gap. Looked up from germline, CDR1 is MNHEY and CDR2 is SMNVEV (reference sequence).

The sample holds a few counts of this clone. The chain combines TRBV5-4 with TRBJ2-7; D unclear. From germline, CDR1 is SGHNT and CDR2 YYREEE (reference sequence). Trimming stripped 1 base from V and 1 base from J, with 9 bases between. The CDR3 spans 14 residues. The chain's CDR3 is CASSLNRLSYEQYF. CDR3 DNA sequence: TGTGCCAGCAGCTTGAATCGGTTATCCTACGAGCAGTACTTC.